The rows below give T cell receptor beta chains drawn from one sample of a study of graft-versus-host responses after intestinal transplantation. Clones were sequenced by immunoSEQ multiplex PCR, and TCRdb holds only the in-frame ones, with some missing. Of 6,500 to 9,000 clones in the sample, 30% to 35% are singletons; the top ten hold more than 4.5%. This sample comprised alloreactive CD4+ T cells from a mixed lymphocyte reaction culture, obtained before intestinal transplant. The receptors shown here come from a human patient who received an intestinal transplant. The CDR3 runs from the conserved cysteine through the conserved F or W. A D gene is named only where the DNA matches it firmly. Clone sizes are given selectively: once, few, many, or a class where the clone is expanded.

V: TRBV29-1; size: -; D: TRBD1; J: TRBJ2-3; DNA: TGCAGCGATGGACAGGGAACGCAGTATTTT; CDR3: CSDGQGTQYF
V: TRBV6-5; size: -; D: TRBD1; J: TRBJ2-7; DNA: TGTGCCAGCAGTCTGCAGGGGGCTTCACCCTACGAGCAGTACTTC; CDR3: CASSLQGASPYEQYF
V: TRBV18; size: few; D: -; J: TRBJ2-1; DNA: TGTGCCAGCTCACCACCTTCGGGGGTCGCAAATGAGCAGTTCTTC; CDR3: CASSPPSGVANEQFF
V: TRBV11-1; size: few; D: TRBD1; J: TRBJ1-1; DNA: TGTGCCAGCAGCCCCCGGGACAGGGTCTACACTGAAGCTTTCTTT; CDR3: CASSPRDRVYTEAFF
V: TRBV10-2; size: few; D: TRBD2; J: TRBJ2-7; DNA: TGCGCCAGCGCACGGACTAGCGGGGCAAATGGCTACGAGCAGTACTTC; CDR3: CASARTSGANGYEQYF
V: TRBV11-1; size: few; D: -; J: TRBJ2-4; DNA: TGTGCCAGCAGCTTAGACAGCAAAAACATTCAGTACTTC; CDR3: CASSLDSKNIQYF
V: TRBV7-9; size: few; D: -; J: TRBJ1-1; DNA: TGTGCCAGCAGCTTAGGAGGGGGGGCGGAAGCTTTCTTT; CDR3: CASSLGGGAEAFF
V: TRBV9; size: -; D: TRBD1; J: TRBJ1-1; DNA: TGTGCCAGCAGCCCAAGACAGGGGTTGAACACTGAAGCTTTCTTT; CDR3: CASSPRQGLNTEAFF
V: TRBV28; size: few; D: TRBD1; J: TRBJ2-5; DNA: TGTGCCAGCACCCAGAATTCAGGGGGCCAAGAGACCCAGTACTTC; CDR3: CASTQNSGGQETQYF
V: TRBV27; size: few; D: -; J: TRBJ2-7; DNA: TGTGCCAGCAGTAGGGACTTCTTCTACGAGCAGTACTTC; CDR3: CASSRDFFYEQYF
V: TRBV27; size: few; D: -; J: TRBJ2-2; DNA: TGTGCCAGCGGCCCTTCGAACACCGGGGAGCTGTTTTTT; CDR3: CASGPSNTGELFF
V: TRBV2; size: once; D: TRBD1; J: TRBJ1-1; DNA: TGTGCCAGCAGTGGACAGGGAAGGTACACTGAAGCTTTCTTT; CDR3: CASSGQGRYTEAFF
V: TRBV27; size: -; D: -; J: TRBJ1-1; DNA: TGTGCCAGCAGCCCTTGGGGGGGCTACACTGAAGCTTTCTTT; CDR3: CASSPWGGYTEAFF
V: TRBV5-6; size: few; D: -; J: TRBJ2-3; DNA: TGTGCCAGCAGCTTGTACAAAGGGGACACAGATACGCAGTATTTT; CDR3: CASSLYKGDTDTQYF
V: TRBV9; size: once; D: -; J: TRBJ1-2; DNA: TGTGCCAGCAGCCCCACCACAGGGCTCAATGGCTACACCTTC; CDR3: CASSPTTGLNGYTF
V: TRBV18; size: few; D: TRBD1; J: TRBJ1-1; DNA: TGTGCCAGCTCACCGGACAGGGTAACTGAAGCTTTCTTT; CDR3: CASSPDRVTEAFF
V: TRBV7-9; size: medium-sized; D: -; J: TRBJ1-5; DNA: TGTGCCAGCAGCCTCGGAGGGTTTGATCAGCCCCAGCATTTT; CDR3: CASSLGGFDQPQHF
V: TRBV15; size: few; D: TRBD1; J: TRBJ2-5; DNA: TGTGCCACCAGCAGAAACAGGGGTTCGGAGACCCAGTACTTC; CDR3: CATSRNRGSETQYF
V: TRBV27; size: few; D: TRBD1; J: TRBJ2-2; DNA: TGTGCCAGCAGTTTATCGCAAGGGGGCAGGCTGTTTTTT; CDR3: CASSLSQGGRLFF